Presented here are 21 T cell receptor beta chains from one specimen sequenced in a study of cytomegalovirus exposure and HLA in healthy donors. PCR involved 60 Vbeta and 13 Jbeta primers. Libraries were prepared by immunoSEQ multiplex PCR; TCRdb keeps only in-frame clonotypes and omits some of them. There are over 120,000 clones in the sample; approximately 80% occur only once, and 2% to 3% lies in the top ten. Sequenced material: PBMCs. The receptors here all came from a young woman in good health and CMV-seropositive.

The chain has TRBV11-2 and TRBJ2-1, with TRBD2 matching over 12 bases. The CDR3 totals 16 residues. V lost 5 bases and J lost 5; bases outside the gene matches: 7. Per germline, CDR1 SGHAT and CDR2 FQNNGV. CDR3 protein: CASSPTTSGGHNEQFF. The CDR3 DNA follows: TGTGCCAGCAGCCCAACGACTAGCGGGGGCCACAATGAGCAGTTCTTC.

The chain recombines TRBV28 with TRBJ2-3, with D maybe TRBD1 (6 bases). Trimming shortened V by 5 bases and J by 0 bases, and 12 bases separated the two germline ends. Germline V gene sequence: CDR1 MDHEN, CDR2 SYDVKM. The CDR3 is 15 amino acids. Here the CDR3 reads CASSPGTPSTDTQYF. The CDR3 DNA is TGTGCCAGCAGTCCCGGGACACCTAGCACAGATACGCAGTATTTT.

V usage is TRBV5-5 and J usage is TRBJ1-1; 7 bases fit TRBD1. The germline CDR1 and CDR2 sequences are SGHKS and YYEKEE (reference sequence). V lost 4 bases and J lost 2; bases outside the gene matches: 8. This CDR3 has 15 amino acids. This chain's CDR3 is CASSNQGGRNTEAFF. CDR3 nucleotides: TGTGCCAGCAGCAATCAGGGGGGTCGTAACACTGAAGCTTTCTTT.

The rearrangement uses TRBV5-4 and TRBJ2-7, with TRBD2 matching over 7 bases. CDR3 length: 16 residues. From germline, CDR1 is SGHNT and CDR2 YYREEE (reference sequence). V was clipped by 0 bases and J by 0 bases; unmatched bases: 6. CDR3 in DNA: TGTGCCAGCAGCTTGGCGGGGGGTAGGAGCTCCTACGAGCAGTACTTC. It codes for CASSLAGGRSSYEQYF.

This chain uses TRBV19 with TRBJ1-2; a weak D match, TRBD1 (6 bases). The CDR3 sequence is 16 residues long. Per germline, CDR1 LNHDA and CDR2 SQIVND (reference sequence). Trimming left V 4 bases short and J 5 bases short, with 20 bases between. The chain's CDR3 is CASSTPRKGEGYGYTF. CDR3 bases: TGTGCCAGTAGTACCCCCAGGAAGGGGGAGGGTTATGGCTACACCTTC. Using reference TRBV19 and TRBJ1-2 for the parts outside the CDR3, the full variable domain is DGGITQSPKYLFRKEGQNVTLSCEQNLNHDAMYWYRQDPGQGLRLIYYSQIVNDFQKGDIAEGYSVSREKKESFPLTVTSAQKNPTAFYLCASSTPRKGEGYGYTFGSGTRLTVV.

The J gene is TRBJ2-2, the V gene TRBV5-6; 7 nucleotides align to TRBD2. From germline, CDR1 is SGHDT and CDR2 YYEEEE. Losses at the gene ends were 4 bases for V and 3 bases for J; bases not matched to a gene: 6. The CDR3 totals 15 residues. The CDR3 here is CASSPYGGDTGELFF. In nucleotides, the CDR3 is TGTGCCAGCAGCCCCTATGGGGGGGACACCGGGGAGCTGTTTTTT.

Note on this clone: One end of the junction is discordant with germline, which a read error may explain. The V gene is TRBV2, the J gene TRBJ1-1; 8 positions agree with TRBD1. The CDR3 contains 16 residues. The germline V gene encodes CDR1 SNHLY and CDR2 FYNNEI. CDR3 sequence reads: CASREAQGGMNTEAFF. The DNA for the CDR3 is TGTGCCAGCAGAGAAGCACAGGGGGGCATGAACACTGAAGCTTTCTTT.

The chain uses TRBV9 and TRBJ1-4; D is possibly TRBD1 (6 bases). This CDR3 contains 16 residues. CDR1 SGDLS and CDR2 YYNGEE come from the germline V gene. Deletions cut 3 bases from V and 0 bases from J, with 12 bases between. The CDR3, as DNA: TGTGCCAGCAGCGAGGGGGGGGGTGCAACTAATGAAAAACTGTTTTTT. It translates to CASSEGGGATNEKLFF.

V usage is TRBV27 and J usage is TRBJ2-7, with a weak D call TRBD1 (6 bases). CDR3 length: 19 residues. CDR1 and CDR2 (germline): MNHEY, SMNVEV (reference sequence). The V gene lost 5 bases and the J gene lost 1 base, with 27 bases spanning the gap. This CDR3 is CASSAVRPGQGELSYEQYF. The CDR3 DNA sequence: TGTGCCAGCAGTGCGGTAAGGCCGGGACAAGGGGAACTTTCCTACGAGCAGTACTTC.

V usage is TRBV4-2 and J usage is TRBJ1-5; a weak D match, TRBD1 (5 bases). Between the trimmed V and J ends, which lost 0 bases and 3 bases, there was a span of 12 bases. CDR1 is LGHNA, CDR2 YNFKEQ, per germline. The CDR3 consists of 16 residues. Here the CDR3 reads CASSQDRQSYNQPQHF. CDR3 sequence (DNA): TGTGCCAGCAGCCAAGATCGACAGTCCTACAATCAGCCCCAGCATTTT.

This clone was seen a few times. This chain connects TRBV2 to TRBJ1-2; TRBD1 matches 9 bases. J gave up 3 bases and V 8 bases, and 4 bases lay outside the gene matches. The germline gives CDR1 SNHLY, CDR2 FYNNEI. This CDR3 is 13 amino acids long. The CDR3 protein is CASEDRGDYGYTF. The DNA of the CDR3 is TGTGCCAGCGAAGACAGGGGGGACTATGGCTACACCTTC.

The J gene is TRBJ2-7, the V gene TRBV5-6, with a tentative D call TRBD2 (5 bases). Germline V gives CDR1 SGHDT, CDR2 YYEEEE. The germline V and J ends were trimmed by 1 base and 7 bases, with 9 bases remaining between them. This CDR3 is 12 amino acids long. The CDR3 sequence is CASSLWSGEQYF. In DNA form, the CDR3 reads TGTGCCAGCAGCTTGTGGTCGGGGGAGCAGTACTTC.

J is TRBJ2-7 and V is TRBV7-6; TRBD2 is a possible D gene (6 bases). The CDR3 is 16 residues long. The ends were cut back, 6 bases at V and 2 bases at J, with 20 bases in the middle. Germline lookup yields CDR1 SGHVS and CDR2 FNYEAQ. The CDR3 DNA reads as TGTGCCAGCAGTCAAAGCGGGCGGCCTCTCACCTACGAGCAGTACTTC. Its translation is CASSQSGRPLTYEQYF.

The gene calls are TRBV28 and TRBJ1-2; weak D call: TRBD1 (6 bases). Trimming took 5 bases from V and 0 from J, leaving 16 bases between them. This CDR3 region has 16 residues. Germline V gives CDR1 MDHEN, CDR2 SYDVKM. The CDR3 spells CASSPNIWTANYGYTF. The CDR3 DNA is TGTGCCAGCAGTCCGAATATATGGACAGCTAACTATGGCTACACCTTC.

The chain links TRBV18 to TRBJ2-5; a possible D gene is TRBD2 (5 bases). This CDR3 is built from 17 residues. The V and J ends lost 2 bases and 3 bases respectively, with 19 bases between them. Germline loops: CDR1 KGHSH, CDR2 LQKENI. The CDR3 sequence is CASSPFRHPSKEETQYF. In DNA form, the CDR3 reads TGTGCCAGCTCACCATTTAGACATCCTAGCAAGGAAGAGACCCAGTACTTC. The full variable domain, rest sourced from reference TRBV18 and TRBJ2-5, is NAGVMQNPRHLVRRRGQEARLRCSPMKGHSHVYWYRQLPEEGLKFMVYLQKENIIDESGMPKERFSAEFPKEGPSILRIQQVVRGDSAAYFCASSPFRHPSKEETQYFGPGTRLLVL.

This clone showed up just a few times. The chain joins TRBV5-6 to TRBJ1-1; D possibly corresponds to TRBD1 (5 bases). CDR3 size: 14 residues. Germline V gene lookup returns CDR1 SGHDT and CDR2 YYEEEE. V lost 5 bases to trimming and J lost 6 bases, with 17 bases between them. The CDR3 DNA follows: TGTGCCAGCAGGTATTGGGGGGGAAGGCCTGAAGCTTTCTTT. It is translated as CASRYWGGRPEAFF.

This clone was detected only a few times. CDR3 residues: CASSEAGQHNQPQHF. The CDR3 DNA is TGTGCCAGCAGTGAAGCGGGACAGCACAATCAGCCCCAGCATTTT. The rearrangement links TRBV6-1 to TRBJ1-5; the match to TRBD1 covers 7 bases. The germline V gene has CDR1 MNHNS and CDR2 SASEGT. V lost 0 bases, J lost 3 bases, and 2 bases stayed unmatched. This CDR3 region has 15 residues.

The rearrangement uses TRBV28 and TRBJ2-7; TRBD2 might be the D (7 bases). Germline loops: CDR1 MDHEN, CDR2 SYDVKM. Deletions cut 5 bases from V and 3 bases from J, with 26 bases between. This CDR3 spans 18 amino acids. In DNA, the CDR3 is TGTGCCAGCAGTGCACCCGGAACCGGGCGGGGGCCCTTCTACGAGCAGTACTTC. Translation: CASSAPGTGRGPFYEQYF. The full variable domain, completed using reference TRBV28 and TRBJ2-7, is DVKVTQSSRYLVKRTGEKVFLECVQDMDHENMFWYRQDPGLGLRLIYFSYDVKMKEKGDIPEGYSVSREKKERFSLILESASTNQTSMYLCASSAPGTGRGPFYEQYFGPGTRLTVT.

J is TRBJ2-7 and V is TRBV7-2, with TRBD1 matching over 8 bases. The CDR3 has 15 amino acids. The V and J ends lost 5 bases and 0 bases, in that order; junction bases with no gene match: 6. Per germline, CDR1 SGHTA and CDR2 FQGNSA. The CDR3 DNA sequence: TGTGCCAGCAGCCGGGACAGGCTAAGCTCCTACGAGCAGTACTTC. Amino acid sequence: CASSRDRLSSYEQYF.

In its sample, this clone was seen once. The genes are TRBV7-2 and TRBJ2-5, with unresolved D. This CDR3 contains 16 residues. Germline loops: CDR1 SGHTA, CDR2 FQGNSA. V was cut by 1 base and J by 2 bases, with 14 bases left in between. For the CDR3, the DNA is TGTGCCAGCAGCTTAGGATCATTGCGGCCGCAAGAGACCCAGTACTTC. Translated, it gives CASSLGSLRPQETQYF.

This clone was recorded only once. This rearrangement joins TRBV4-3 to TRBJ2-7; D might be TRBD2 (7 bases). The CDR3 has 15 residues. Trimming stripped 1 base from V and 2 bases from J, with 12 bases between. Looked up from germline, CDR1 is LGHNA and CDR2 is YSLEER. CDR3 amino acids: CASSQVGGGPYEQYF. In DNA, the CDR3 is TGCGCCAGCAGCCAAGTGGGAGGGGGACCCTACGAGCAGTACTTC.